This TCR beta chain was recovered during a study of blood T cell repertoires in COVID-19. Overall study: Specimens from acute and convalescent COVID-19 originated in the United States, Italy and Spain. T cells, B-cell-depleted T cells, or PBMCs provided the cDNA or gDNA that served as material.

As processed by the authors: Amplifying reference gene primers gave estimates of nucleated cell counts. Sequencing used immunoSEQ multiplex PCR; TCRdb keeps in-frame clones, though not all of them. That table furnishes V, J and clone size, whereas the DNA furnished D and trimming. The table records approximately 80,000 clones, around 89% of them present only once. CDR1 and CDR2 (germline): ENHRY, SYGVKD. CDR3 length equals 15 residues. Trimming removed 6 bases at V and 5 bases at J, with 16 bases between. The clonotype originates from a human donor in a cohort sampled during active COVID-19. The specimen was peripheral blood. V gene TRBV10-3 combines with J gene TRBJ2-2; D uncertain. The CDR3 DNA sequence: TGTGCCATCAGGTTCATGGGTAGCTTTACCGGGGAGCTGTTTTTT. The encoded protein is CAIRFMGSFTGELFF.